This T cell receptor beta chain was profiled in a study of blood T cell repertoires in COVID-19. Study at large: Whether acute or convalescent, the COVID-19 samples came from the United States, Italy and Spain. T cells, B-cell-depleted T cells, or PBMCs provided the cDNA or gDNA that served as material.

In the source study's methods: Counts of nucleated cells, estimated from reference gene primer amplification, were obtained. Profiled with immunoSEQ multiplex PCR; TCRdb holds only in-frame clones, not every one. Clone size and the V and J calls come from that table; the DNA yielded D and trimming. There are tens of thousands of clones in the sample; about four fifths occur only once, and about 2.6% lies in the top ten. V lost 4 bases and J lost 2; bases outside the gene matches: 9. The CDR3 runs 17 residues. CDR1 and CDR2 (germline): SGDLS, YYNGEE. The clonotype was recovered from a woman aged 55-69 years with acute or convalescent COVID-19. The sequencing input was peripheral blood. The gene calls are TRBV9 and TRBJ2-7, with TRBD2 matching over 13 bases. This CDR3 is CASSLGDGLAGAYEQYF. The DNA for the CDR3 is TGTGCCAGCAGCTTGGGGGATGGACTAGCGGGAGCCTACGAGCAGTACTTC.